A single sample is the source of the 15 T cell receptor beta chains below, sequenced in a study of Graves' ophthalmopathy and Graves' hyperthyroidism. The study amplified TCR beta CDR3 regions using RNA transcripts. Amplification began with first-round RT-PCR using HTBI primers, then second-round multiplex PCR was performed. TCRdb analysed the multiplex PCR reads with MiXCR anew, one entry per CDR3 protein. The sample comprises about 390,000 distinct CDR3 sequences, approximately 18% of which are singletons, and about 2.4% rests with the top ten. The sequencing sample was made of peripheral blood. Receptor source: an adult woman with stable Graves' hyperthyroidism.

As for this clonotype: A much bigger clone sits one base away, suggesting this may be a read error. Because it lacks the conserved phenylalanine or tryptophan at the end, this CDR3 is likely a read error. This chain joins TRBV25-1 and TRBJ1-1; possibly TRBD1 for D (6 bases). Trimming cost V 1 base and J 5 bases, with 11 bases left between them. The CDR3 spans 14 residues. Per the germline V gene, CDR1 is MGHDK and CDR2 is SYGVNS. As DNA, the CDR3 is TGTGCCAGCAGTGAATGGGCAGGGGCTACTGAAGCTTTCATT. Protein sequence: CASSEWAGATEAFI.

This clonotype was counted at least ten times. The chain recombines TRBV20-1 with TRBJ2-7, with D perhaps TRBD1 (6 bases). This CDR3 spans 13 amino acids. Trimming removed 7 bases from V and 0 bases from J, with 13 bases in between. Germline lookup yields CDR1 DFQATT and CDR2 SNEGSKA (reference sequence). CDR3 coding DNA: TGCAGTGTCCAGGGGTTTGCCTCCTACGAGCAGTACTTC. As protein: CSVQGFASYEQYF.

The CDR3 region has the DNA TGCAGCGTTCTGGCCACTGAGCACTATGGCTACACCTTC. Amino acids: CSVLATEHYGYTF. This chain connects TRBV29-1 to TRBJ1-2; D gene uncertain. Germline CDR1 is SQVTM and CDR2 is ANQGSEA. The ends were cut back, 5 bases at V and 3 bases at J, with 13 bases in the middle. The CDR3 is 13 amino acids.

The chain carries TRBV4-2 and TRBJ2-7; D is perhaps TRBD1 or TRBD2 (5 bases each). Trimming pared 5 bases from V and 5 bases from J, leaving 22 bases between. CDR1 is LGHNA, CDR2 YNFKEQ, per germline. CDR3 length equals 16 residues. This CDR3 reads CASSDQAGTSFHEQYF. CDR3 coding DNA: TGTGCCAGCAGCGACCAAGCCGGGACCTCATTCCACGAGCAGTACTTC.

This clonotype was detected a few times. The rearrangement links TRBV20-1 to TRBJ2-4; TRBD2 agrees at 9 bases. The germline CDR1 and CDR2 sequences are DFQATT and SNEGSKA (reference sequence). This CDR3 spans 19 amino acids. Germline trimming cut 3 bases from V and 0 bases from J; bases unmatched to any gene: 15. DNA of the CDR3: TGCAGTGCTAGTGGGACTAGCCCCAGTGGTTCTATAGCCAAAAACATTCAGTACTTC. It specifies CSASGTSPSGSIAKNIQYF.

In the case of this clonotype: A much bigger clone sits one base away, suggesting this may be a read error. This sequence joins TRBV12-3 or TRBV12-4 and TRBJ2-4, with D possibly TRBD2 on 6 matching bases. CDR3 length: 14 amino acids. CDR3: CASIGDLTTPIKYF. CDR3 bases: TGTGCCAGCATTGGGGACTTAACCACTCCCATTAAGTACTTC.

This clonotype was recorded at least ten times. The DNA of the CDR3 is TGTGCCAGCACCTCCGGGAGCCCCTACGAGCAGTACTTC. It codes for CASTSGSPYEQYF. This rearrangement joins TRBV28 to TRBJ2-7; tentative D call: TRBD2 (6 bases). V was pared by 7 bases and J by 2 bases, with 12 bases between. The germline V gene has CDR1 MDHEN and CDR2 SYDVKM. This CDR3 contains 13 residues.

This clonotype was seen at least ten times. CDR3 sequence reads: CASSLDPAGQGASYEQYF. Here the CDR3 DNA reads TGTGCCAGCAGCTTAGATCCCGCGGGACAGGGGGCCTCCTACGAGCAGTACTTC. The V call is TRBV11-2, the J call TRBJ2-7; 12 bases line up with TRBD1. The CDR3 runs to 18 residues. Germline CDR1 and CDR2: SGHAT and FQNNGV. The J segment lost 0 bases and the V segment lost 0 bases, leaving 6 bases of the junction unmatched.

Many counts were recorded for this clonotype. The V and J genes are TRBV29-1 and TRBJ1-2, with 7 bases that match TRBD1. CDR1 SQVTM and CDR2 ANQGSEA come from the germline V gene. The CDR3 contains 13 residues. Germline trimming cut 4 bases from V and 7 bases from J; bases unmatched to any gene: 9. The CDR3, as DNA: TGCAGCGTTGTTCGCGAGGGGGCAAGTGGCTACACCTTC. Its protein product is CSVVREGASGYTF.

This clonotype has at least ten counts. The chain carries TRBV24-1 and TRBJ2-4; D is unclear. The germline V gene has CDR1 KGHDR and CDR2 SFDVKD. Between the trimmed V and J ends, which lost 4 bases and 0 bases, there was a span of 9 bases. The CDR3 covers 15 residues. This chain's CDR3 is CATSEGVVAKNIQYF. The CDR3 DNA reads TGTGCCACCAGTGAAGGTGTTGTAGCCAAAAACATTCAGTACTTC.

The CDR3 sequence: CASSALTGAYEQYF. The CDR3 bases are TGTGCCAGCAGTGCCTTGACAGGGGCGTACGAGCAGTACTTC. The chain has TRBV6-2 or TRBV6-3 and TRBJ2-7; 8 positions match TRBD1. The V and J ends lost 5 bases and 4 bases, in that order; junction bases with no gene match: 7. This CDR3 has 14 amino acids. In germline, CDR1 is MNHEY, CDR2 SVGEGT.

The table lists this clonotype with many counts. The CDR3 nucleotides are TGTGCCAGCAGCTCTGGCTGGGGGGCCGTCGACGAGCAGTACTTC. As protein: CASSSGWGAVDEQYF. The V gene is TRBV7-8, the J gene TRBJ2-7, with D possibly being TRBD1 or TRBD2 (6 bases each). Germline V gene sequence: CDR1 SGHVS, CDR2 FQNEAQ. The germline V and J ends were trimmed by 4 bases and 5 bases, with 18 bases remaining between them. The CDR3 sequence is 15 residues long.

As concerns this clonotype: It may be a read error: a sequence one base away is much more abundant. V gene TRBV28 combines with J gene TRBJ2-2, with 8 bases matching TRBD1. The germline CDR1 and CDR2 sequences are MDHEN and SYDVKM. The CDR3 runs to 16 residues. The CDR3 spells CASSVLPGQDTGELFF. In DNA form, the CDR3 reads TGTGCCAGCAGTGTATTGCCGGGACAGGACACTGGGGAGCTGTTTTTT.

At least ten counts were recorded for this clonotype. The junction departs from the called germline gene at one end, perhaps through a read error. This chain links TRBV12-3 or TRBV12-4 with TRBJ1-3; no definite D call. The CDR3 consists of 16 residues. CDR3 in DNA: TGTGCCAGCAGTTTATCGGGCAGAGGCTCTGGAAACGCCATATATTTT. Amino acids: CASSLSGRGSGNAIYF.

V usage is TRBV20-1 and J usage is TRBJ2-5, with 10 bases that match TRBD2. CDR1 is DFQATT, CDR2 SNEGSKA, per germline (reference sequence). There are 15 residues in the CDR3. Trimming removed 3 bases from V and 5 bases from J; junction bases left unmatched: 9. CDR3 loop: CSASPASGRVETQYF. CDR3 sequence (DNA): TGCAGTGCTAGTCCCGCTAGCGGGAGAGTCGAGACCCAGTACTTC.